These T cell receptor beta chains were read from a single sample in a study of blood T cells in healthy people across ages. One entry per CDR3 protein results from TCRdb running MiXCR on the 5' RACE reads. The data hold almost 800,000 distinct CDR3 sequences, with about 62% observed a single time. Sequenced input: blood. Receptors were obtained from a man younger than 40 in good health. Each CDR3 is given with its conserved first and last residue. The order of the fields is J gene, D gene, clone size, V gene, CDR3 protein, CDR3 DNA. A D gene is named only where the DNA matches it firmly. Clone size is stated in some rows and not others, as once, few, many or a class when expanded.

j_gene: TRBJ2-1; d_gene: .; abundance: .; v_gene: TRBV20-1; CDR3aa: CSAKRSYSNNEQFF; CDR3nt: TGCAGTGCTAAGCGGTCGTACTCGAACAATGAGCAGTTCTTC
j_gene: TRBJ2-1; d_gene: TRBD2; abundance: .; v_gene: TRBV11-2; CDR3aa: CASSLVMIGLAGGHHEQFF; CDR3nt: TGTGCCAGCAGCTTAGTTATGATCGGACTAGCGGGAGGGCATCATGAGCAGTTCTTC
j_gene: TRBJ1-4; d_gene: .; abundance: few; v_gene: TRBV7-9; CDR3aa: CASSLRGLDNEKLFF; CDR3nt: TGTGCCAGCAGCTTAAGAGGACTGGACAATGAAAAACTGTTTTTT
j_gene: TRBJ2-1; d_gene: .; abundance: .; v_gene: TRBV30; CDR3aa: CAWSVTGTGNEQFF; CDR3nt: TGTGCCTGGAGTGTGACCGGGACGGGCAATGAGCAGTTCTTC
j_gene: TRBJ2-5; d_gene: TRBD1; abundance: few; v_gene: TRBV11-3; CDR3aa: CASSSGDRVGETQYF; CDR3nt: TGTGCCAGCAGTTCAGGAGACAGGGTCGGGGAGACCCAGTACTTC
j_gene: TRBJ2-1; d_gene: .; abundance: .; v_gene: TRBV4-3; CDR3aa: CASSQVVGVPVREQFF; CDR3nt: TGCGCCAGCAGCCAAGTAGTGGGAGTGCCCGTTCGTGAGCAGTTCTTC
j_gene: TRBJ2-2; d_gene: .; abundance: many; v_gene: TRBV4-2; CDR3aa: CASSPRSQSTGELFF; CDR3nt: TGTGCCAGCAGCCCCCGTTCCCAGTCCACCGGGGAGCTGTTTTTT
j_gene: TRBJ1-1; d_gene: .; abundance: .; v_gene: TRBV15; CDR3aa: CATSRDRQRNTEAFF; CDR3nt: TGTGCCACCAGCAGAGATCGACAGAGAAACACTGAAGCTTTCTTT
j_gene: TRBJ2-5; d_gene: TRBD2; abundance: few; v_gene: TRBV7-6; CDR3aa: CASSQGLAGEETQYF; CDR3nt: TGTGCCAGCAGCCAGGGACTAGCGGGGGAAGAGACCCAGTACTTC
j_gene: TRBJ1-6; d_gene: .; abundance: .; v_gene: TRBV7-2; CDR3aa: CASSSPWTVTLHF; CDR3nt: TGTGCCAGCAGCTCCCCTTGGACTGTTACCCTCCACTTT
j_gene: TRBJ2-7; d_gene: .; abundance: few; v_gene: TRBV5-1; CDR3aa: CASSVDMSYEQYF; CDR3nt: TGCGCCAGCAGCGTGGACATGTCCTACGAGCAGTACTTC
j_gene: TRBJ2-3; d_gene: .; abundance: once; v_gene: TRBV27; CDR3aa: CASYINKGDTQYF; CDR3nt: TGTGCCAGCTACATTAACAAGGGGGATACGCAGTATTTT
j_gene: TRBJ1-2; d_gene: .; abundance: .; v_gene: TRBV6-1; CDR3aa: CASSRTEYGYTF; CDR3nt: TGTGCCAGCTCTCGTACCGAATATGGCTACACCTTC
j_gene: TRBJ2-7; d_gene: .; abundance: .; v_gene: TRBV7-2; CDR3aa: CASSLGWGGIPYEQYF; CDR3nt: TGTGCCAGCAGCTTAGGATGGGGCGGGATTCCCTACGAGCAGTACTTC
j_gene: TRBJ1-4; d_gene: TRBD1; abundance: few; v_gene: TRBV29-1; CDR3aa: CSVAVTGDREKLFF; CDR3nt: TGCAGCGTTGCGGTGACAGGGGATAGAGAAAAACTGTTTTTT
j_gene: TRBJ2-1; d_gene: .; abundance: .; v_gene: TRBV2; CDR3aa: CASSEFSYNEQFF; CDR3nt: TGTGCCAGCAGTGAATTTTCCTACAATGAGCAGTTCTTC
j_gene: TRBJ1-5; d_gene: .; abundance: few; v_gene: TRBV28; CDR3aa: CASSLSSLNQPQHF; CDR3nt: TGTGCCAGCAGTTTATCCTCCTTAAATCAGCCCCAGCATTTT
j_gene: TRBJ2-3; d_gene: TRBD1; abundance: few; v_gene: TRBV7-2; CDR3aa: CASSLYRQGGTDTQYF; CDR3nt: TGTGCCAGCAGCTTATATCGACAGGGGGGCACAGATACGCAGTATTTT
j_gene: TRBJ1-2; d_gene: .; abundance: few; v_gene: TRBV29-1; CDR3aa: CSVGGTRGYGYTF; CDR3nt: TGCAGCGTTGGAGGGACCCGGGGGTATGGCTACACCTTC
j_gene: TRBJ2-7; d_gene: .; abundance: .; v_gene: TRBV10-3; CDR3aa: CAISESWTGTYEQYF; CDR3nt: TGTGCCATCAGTGAGTCGTGGACTGGTACCTACGAGCAGTACTTC
j_gene: TRBJ2-1; d_gene: .; abundance: .; v_gene: TRBV27; CDR3aa: CASRFGGSSYNEQFF; CDR3nt: TGTGCCAGCAGGTTCGGGGGAAGCTCCTACAATGAGCAGTTCTTC
j_gene: TRBJ2-7; d_gene: .; abundance: .; v_gene: TRBV5-1; CDR3aa: CASSWTAADYEQYF; CDR3nt: TGCGCCAGCAGCTGGACGGCTGCCGACTACGAGCAGTACTTC
j_gene: TRBJ1-4; d_gene: .; abundance: few; v_gene: TRBV20-1; CDR3aa: CSARGTTANEKLFF; CDR3nt: TGCAGTGCTAGGGGGACTACCGCAAATGAAAAACTGTTTTTT
j_gene: TRBJ1-1; d_gene: TRBD1; abundance: .; v_gene: TRBV7-8; CDR3aa: CASSLGDSGMGMNTEAFF; CDR3nt: TGTGCCAGCAGCTTAGGGGACAGCGGAATGGGGATGAACACTGAAGCTTTCTTT
j_gene: TRBJ2-7; d_gene: .; abundance: .; v_gene: TRBV28; CDR3aa: CASSRTPGRTWEEQYF; CDR3nt: TGTGCCAGCAGTAGAACCCCAGGACGGACGTGGGAAGAGCAGTACTTC
j_gene: TRBJ2-4; d_gene: TRBD2; abundance: few; v_gene: TRBV20-1; CDR3aa: CSAREQRGAPAKNIQYF; CDR3nt: TGCAGTGCTAGAGAGCAGCGGGGGGCCCCTGCCAAAAACATTCAGTACTTC
j_gene: TRBJ2-5; d_gene: .; abundance: .; v_gene: TRBV4-2; CDR3aa: CASSQDLQTQYF; CDR3nt: TGTGCCAGCAGCCAAGATCTGCAGACCCAGTACTTC
j_gene: TRBJ2-1; d_gene: .; abundance: .; v_gene: TRBV11-2; CDR3aa: CASSLGEREQFF; CDR3nt: TGTGCCAGCAGCTTGGGAGAGAGGGAGCAGTTCTTC
j_gene: TRBJ2-7; d_gene: TRBD2; abundance: once; v_gene: TRBV7-2; CDR3aa: CASSSRYPGLAGTYEQYF; CDR3nt: TGTGCCAGCAGCTCCCGATACCCTGGACTAGCGGGGACTTACGAGCAGTACTTC
j_gene: TRBJ2-1; d_gene: .; abundance: few; v_gene: TRBV4-2; CDR3aa: CATSQGAVPYNEQFF; CDR3nt: TGTGCCACAAGTCAAGGAGCGGTCCCCTACAATGAGCAGTTCTTC
j_gene: TRBJ2-5; d_gene: .; abundance: .; v_gene: TRBV7-2; CDR3aa: CASSLNFGTQETQYF; CDR3nt: TGTGCCAGCAGCTTAAATTTCGGGACCCAAGAGACCCAGTACTTC
j_gene: TRBJ1-2; d_gene: .; abundance: .; v_gene: TRBV6-2/TRBV6-3; CDR3aa: CASSKTGSNYGYTF; CDR3nt: TGTGCCAGCAGCAAGACAGGATCTAACTATGGCTACACCTTC
j_gene: TRBJ2-2; d_gene: TRBD2; abundance: .; v_gene: TRBV4-3; CDR3aa: CAGSQALAGRTGELFF; CDR3nt: TGCGCCGGCAGCCAAGCACTAGCGGGCCGCACCGGGGAGCTGTTTTTT
j_gene: TRBJ1-5; d_gene: .; abundance: .; v_gene: TRBV6-5; CDR3aa: CASREGGAQNQPQHF; CDR3nt: TGTGCCAGCAGGGAGGGAGGGGCCCAAAATCAGCCCCAGCATTTT
j_gene: TRBJ2-7; d_gene: .; abundance: few; v_gene: TRBV27; CDR3aa: CASSRESRGLYEQYF; CDR3nt: TGTGCCAGCAGCCGGGAGAGTAGAGGGCTTTACGAGCAGTACTTC
j_gene: TRBJ2-3; d_gene: .; abundance: few; v_gene: TRBV10-1; CDR3aa: CASSEVRGYVDTQYF; CDR3nt: TGCGCCAGCAGTGAGGTCCGGGGATACGTAGATACGCAGTATTTT
j_gene: TRBJ2-7; d_gene: TRBD1; abundance: .; v_gene: TRBV6-2/TRBV6-3; CDR3aa: CASRHLGTGNTYEQYF; CDR3nt: TGTGCCAGCAGACACCTAGGGACAGGGAATACCTACGAGCAGTACTTC
j_gene: TRBJ2-1; d_gene: .; abundance: .; v_gene: TRBV20-1; CDR3aa: CSARDPQQGLGEQFF; CDR3nt: TGCAGTGCTAGAGATCCCCAGCAGGGCTTGGGTGAGCAGTTCTTC
j_gene: TRBJ2-1; d_gene: .; abundance: few; v_gene: TRBV4-3; CDR3aa: CASSQEPGGEQFF; CDR3nt: TGCGCCAGCAGCCAAGAACCCGGCGGTGAGCAGTTCTTC
j_gene: TRBJ2-5; d_gene: TRBD2; abundance: few; v_gene: TRBV4-2; CDR3aa: CASSPLWTSGRETQYF; CDR3nt: TGTGCCAGCAGCCCACTCTGGACTAGCGGGAGGGAGACCCAGTACTTC
j_gene: TRBJ2-5; d_gene: TRBD2; abundance: .; v_gene: TRBV24-1; CDR3aa: CATSGVGPSGTQYF; CDR3nt: TGTGCCACCAGTGGAGTCGGCCCTAGCGGGACCCAGTACTTC
j_gene: TRBJ2-1; d_gene: .; abundance: .; v_gene: TRBV6-1; CDR3aa: CASSESLALQNEQFF; CDR3nt: TGTGCCAGCAGTGAAAGTTTGGCTCTCCAGAATGAGCAGTTCTTC
j_gene: TRBJ1-6; d_gene: .; abundance: few; v_gene: TRBV12-3/TRBV12-4; CDR3aa: CASSLSRGGSNSPLHF; CDR3nt: TGTGCCAGCAGTTTATCTAGGGGCGGCAGTAATTCACCCCTCCACTTT
j_gene: TRBJ2-1; d_gene: .; abundance: .; v_gene: TRBV30; CDR3aa: CAWTQSVPNEQFF; CDR3nt: TGTGCCTGGACGCAGTCGGTGCCAAATGAGCAGTTCTTC
j_gene: TRBJ1-2; d_gene: .; abundance: .; v_gene: TRBV27; CDR3aa: CASSLSSDRSYGYTF; CDR3nt: TGTGCCAGCAGTTTAAGTTCCGACAGGTCGTATGGCTACACCTTC
j_gene: TRBJ2-1; d_gene: .; abundance: .; v_gene: TRBV5-1; CDR3aa: CASSYGPGYGEQFF; CDR3nt: TGCGCCAGCAGCTACGGGCCAGGGTATGGTGAGCAGTTCTTC
j_gene: TRBJ2-1; d_gene: TRBD1; abundance: once; v_gene: TRBV3-1; CDR3aa: CASNPGGMDEQFF; CDR3nt: TGTGCCAGCAATCCAGGGGGCATGGATGAGCAGTTCTTC
j_gene: TRBJ2-3; d_gene: .; abundance: .; v_gene: TRBV19; CDR3aa: CASSRVSTDTQYF; CDR3nt: TGTGCCAGTAGTCGAGTGAGCACAGATACGCAGTATTTT
j_gene: TRBJ1-2; d_gene: .; abundance: few; v_gene: TRBV29-1; CDR3aa: CSVIAPGNNYGYTF; CDR3nt: TGCAGCGTCATAGCCCCAGGGAACAACTATGGCTACACCTTC
j_gene: TRBJ1-2; d_gene: TRBD1; abundance: few; v_gene: TRBV29-1; CDR3aa: CSVADRGLGYTF; CDR3nt: TGCAGCGTCGCGGACAGGGGGCTAGGCTACACCTTC
j_gene: TRBJ2-7; d_gene: TRBD1; abundance: .; v_gene: TRBV12-3/TRBV12-4; CDR3aa: CATRGRQGAYEQYF; CDR3nt: TGTGCCACCAGAGGAAGACAGGGGGCCTACGAGCAGTACTTC
j_gene: TRBJ2-3; d_gene: TRBD1; abundance: .; v_gene: TRBV6-1; CDR3aa: CASPDRGRTPNGDTQYF; CDR3nt: TGTGCCAGCCCGGACAGGGGGCGGACGCCCAACGGAGATACGCAGTATTTT
j_gene: TRBJ2-7; d_gene: .; abundance: .; v_gene: TRBV4-3; CDR3aa: CASSQDRLGYEQYF; CDR3nt: TGCGCCAGCAGCCAAGATAGGCTCGGGTACGAGCAGTACTTC
j_gene: TRBJ2-7; d_gene: .; abundance: .; v_gene: TRBV25-1; CDR3aa: CASSGLLPYNEQYF; CDR3nt: TGTGCCAGCAGCGGCCTTCTACCCTACAATGAGCAGTACTTC
j_gene: TRBJ2-5; d_gene: .; abundance: .; v_gene: TRBV15; CDR3aa: CATGKTDAETQYF; CDR3nt: TGTGCCACCGGAAAAACAGATGCGGAGACCCAGTACTTC
j_gene: TRBJ2-7; d_gene: TRBD2; abundance: .; v_gene: TRBV7-9; CDR3aa: CASSPRTSETYHPYEQYF; CDR3nt: TGTGCCAGCAGCCCTCGGACTAGCGAGACCTACCACCCCTACGAGCAGTACTTC
j_gene: TRBJ2-1; d_gene: TRBD1; abundance: .; v_gene: TRBV12-3/TRBV12-4; CDR3aa: CASSWAGTGGNEQFF; CDR3nt: TGTGCCAGCAGCTGGGCCGGGACAGGGGGCAATGAGCAGTTCTTC
j_gene: TRBJ2-1; d_gene: .; abundance: .; v_gene: TRBV6-2/TRBV6-3; CDR3aa: CASSYKVVSEQFF; CDR3nt: TGTGCTAGCAGTTACAAGGTGGTCAGTGAGCAGTTCTTC
j_gene: TRBJ2-7; d_gene: .; abundance: .; v_gene: TRBV7-2; CDR3aa: CASRIPGRPLGEQYF; CDR3nt: TGTGCCAGCAGGATCCCAGGGAGACCTCTTGGCGAGCAGTACTTC
j_gene: TRBJ1-6; d_gene: TRBD1; abundance: .; v_gene: TRBV10-1; CDR3aa: CASSAGTGNSPLHF; CDR3nt: TGCGCCAGTTCCGCCGGGACAGGGAATTCACCCCTCCACTTT